This paragraph covers one T cell receptor beta chain sequence. The method was immunoSEQ multiplex PCR; TCRdb's version includes in-frame clones alone and lacks a portion of them. The sample holds roughly 150,000 clones, just under 95% seen once. This specimen comes from a study of T cell responses to AZD1222 COVID-19 vaccine. Germline CDR1 SGHRS, CDR2 YFSETQ. Losses at the gene ends were 0 bases for V and 4 bases for J; bases not matched to a gene: 10. There are 17 residues in the CDR3. The TCR originated in an adult in good health. The chain uses TRBV5-1 and TRBJ2-5, with 9 bases that match TRBD2. The sequenced sample was peripheral blood, obtained on day 0 of AZD1222 vaccination. CDR3 sequence (DNA): TGCGCCAGCAGCTTGGGATGGGGCGGGAGGGCCAGAGAGACCCAGTACTTC. Its translation is CASSLGWGGRARETQYF.